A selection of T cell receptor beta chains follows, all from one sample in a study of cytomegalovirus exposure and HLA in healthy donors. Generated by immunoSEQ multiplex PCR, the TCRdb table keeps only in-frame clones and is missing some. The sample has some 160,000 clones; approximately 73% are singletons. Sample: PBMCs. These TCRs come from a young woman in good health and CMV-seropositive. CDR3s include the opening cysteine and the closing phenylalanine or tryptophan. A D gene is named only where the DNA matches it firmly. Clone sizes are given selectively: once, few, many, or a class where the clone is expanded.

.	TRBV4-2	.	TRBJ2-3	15	CASSHTPGSTDTQYF	TGTGCCAGCAGCCACACGCCAGGGAGCACAGATACGCAGTATTTT
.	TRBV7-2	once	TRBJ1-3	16	CASSLQEVLSGNTIYF	TGTGCCAGCAGCCTACAGGAAGTACTGTCTGGAAACACCATATATTTT
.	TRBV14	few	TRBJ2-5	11	CASSHRETQYF	TGTGCCAGCAGCCACCGGGAGACCCAGTACTTC
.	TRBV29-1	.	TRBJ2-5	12	CSVRGEQETQYF	TGCAGCGTCAGGGGAGAACAAGAGACCCAGTACTTC
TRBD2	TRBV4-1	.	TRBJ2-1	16	CASSQEIGLAGTEQFF	TGCGCCAGCAGCCAAGAGATCGGGCTAGCGGGGACTGAGCAGTTCTTC
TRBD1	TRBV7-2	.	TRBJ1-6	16	CASSPRQGALDSPLHF	TGTGCCAGCAGCCCCCGACAGGGGGCTCTAGATTCACCCCTCCACTTT
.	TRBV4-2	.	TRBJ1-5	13	CASSQATGQPQHF	TGTGCCAGCAGCCAAGCTACAGGTCAGCCCCAGCATTTT
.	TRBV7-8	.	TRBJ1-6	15	CASSLAGQRNSPLHF	TGTGCCAGCAGCTTAGCGGGGCAGAGGAATTCACCCCTCCACTTT
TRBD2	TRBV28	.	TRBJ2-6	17	CATAAGGLSSGANVLTF	TGTGCCACCGCAGCGGGGGGGCTCAGCTCTGGGGCCAACGTCCTGACTTTC
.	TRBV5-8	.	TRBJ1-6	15	CASSQRTAAYSPLHF	TGTGCCAGCAGCCAAAGGACAGCGGCTTATTCACCCCTCCACTTT
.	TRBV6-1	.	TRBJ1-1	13	CASSKLGGTEAFF	TGTGCCAGCAGCAAGCTGGGGGGAACTGAAGCTTTCTTT
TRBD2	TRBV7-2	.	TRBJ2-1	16	CASSPPGLALLNEQFF	TGTGCCAGCAGCCCGCCGGGACTAGCGCTTTTGAATGAGCAGTTCTTC
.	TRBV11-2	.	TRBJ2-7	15	CASSPEEGPPGEQYF	TGTGCCAGCAGCCCCGAGGAGGGCCCACCTGGCGAGCAGTACTTC
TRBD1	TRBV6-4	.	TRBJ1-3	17	CASSDSSGGRLGNTIYF	TGTGCCAGCAGTGACTCGTCAGGGGGCAGGCTGGGAAACACCATATATTTT
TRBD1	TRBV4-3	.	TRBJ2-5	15	CASSQIRGTGQAQYF	TGCGCCAGCAGCCAAATCAGGGGGACAGGTCAGGCCCAGTACTTC
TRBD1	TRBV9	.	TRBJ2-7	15	CASSVSGTGAYEQYF	TGTGCCAGCAGCGTGTCCGGGACAGGGGCCTACGAGCAGTACTTC
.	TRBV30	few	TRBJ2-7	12	CAWSPDSYEQYF	TGTGCCTGGAGTCCGGACAGCTACGAGCAGTACTTC
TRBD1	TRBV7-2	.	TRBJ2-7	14	CASSLMAGGGEQYF	TGTGCCAGCAGCTTAATGGCAGGGGGCGGTGAGCAGTACTTC
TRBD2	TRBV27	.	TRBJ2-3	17	CASSLSIYGGVPDTQYF	TGTGCCAGCAGTTTATCGATTTACGGGGGGGTTCCAGATACGCAGTATTTT
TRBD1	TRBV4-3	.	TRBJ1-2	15	CASSQTGGARHGYTF	TGCGCCAGCAGCCAAACAGGGGGCGCGAGGCATGGCTACACCTTC
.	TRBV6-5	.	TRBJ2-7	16	CASSYSRQGHLYEQYF	TGTGCCAGCAGTTACTCTCGGCAGGGACACCTCTACGAGCAGTACTTC
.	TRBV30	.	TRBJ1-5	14	CAWRAGGFNQPQHF	TGTGCCTGGAGGGCGGGAGGTTTTAATCAGCCCCAGCATTTT
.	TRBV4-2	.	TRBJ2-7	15	CASSQVTTDSYEQYF	TGTGCCAGCAGCCAAGTTACTACGGACTCCTACGAGCAGTACTTC
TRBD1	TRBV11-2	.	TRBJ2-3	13	CASTTGGADTQYF	TGTGCCAGCACAACAGGGGGTGCCGATACGCAGTATTTT
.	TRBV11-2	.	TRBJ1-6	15	CASSLAGSDNSPLHF	TGTGCCAGCAGCTTAGCAGGGTCGGATAATTCACCCCTCCACTTT
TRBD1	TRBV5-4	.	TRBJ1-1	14	CASSLPDRETGAFF	TGTGCCAGCAGCTTGCCCGACAGGGAGACAGGAGCTTTCTTT
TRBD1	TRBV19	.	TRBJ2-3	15	CASSKYRGSTDTQYF	TGTGCCAGTAGTAAATACAGGGGCAGCACAGATACGCAGTATTTT
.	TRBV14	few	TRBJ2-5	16	CASSQDLGRVWETQYF	TGTGCCAGCAGCCAAGATCTCGGCAGGGTGTGGGAGACCCAGTACTTC
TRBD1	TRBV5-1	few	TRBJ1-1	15	CASSPGQGWGTEAFF	TGCGCCAGCAGCCCGGGACAGGGCTGGGGGACTGAAGCTTTCTTT
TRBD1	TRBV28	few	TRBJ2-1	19	CASSLSGWKTGEFYNEQFF	TGTGCCAGCAGTTTATCGGGATGGAAGACAGGGGAATTCTACAATGAGCAGTTCTTC
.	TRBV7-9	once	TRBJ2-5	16	CASSFFPDEGRETQYF	TGTGCCAGCAGCTTCTTTCCGGACGAAGGGAGGGAGACCCAGTACTTC
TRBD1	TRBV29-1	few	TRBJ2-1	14	CSSIRDRGGGEQFF	TGCAGCTCTATCCGGGACAGGGGAGGCGGAGAGCAGTTCTTC
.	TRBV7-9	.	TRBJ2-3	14	CASSPRLETDTQYF	TGTGCCAGCAGCCCCCGACTAGAAACAGATACGCAGTATTTT
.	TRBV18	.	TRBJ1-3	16	CASSPPLSPSGNTIYF	TGTGCCAGCTCACCACCGTTGAGCCCCTCTGGAAACACCATATATTTT
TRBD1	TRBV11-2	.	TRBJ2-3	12	CASSYTGDLGYF	TGTGCCAGCAGTTATACAGGGGACCTAGGGTATTTT
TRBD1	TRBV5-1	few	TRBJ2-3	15	CASSLGQGDTDTQYF	TGCGCCAGCAGCTTAGGACAGGGTGACACAGATACGCAGTATTTT
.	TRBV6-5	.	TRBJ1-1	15	CASSYSRGASTEAFF	TGTGCCAGCAGTTACTCTCGGGGGGCGAGCACTGAAGCTTTCTTT
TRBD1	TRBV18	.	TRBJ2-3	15	CASSPRTGGTDTQYF	TGTGCCAGCTCACCACGCACAGGGGGCACAGATACGCAGTATTTT
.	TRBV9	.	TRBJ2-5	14	CASSVDLSLETQYF	TGTGCCAGCAGCGTAGATCTATCGCTAGAGACCCAGTACTTC
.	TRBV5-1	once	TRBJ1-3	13	CASRDSTGNTIYF	TGCGCCAGCAGGGACAGCACTGGAAACACCATATATTTT
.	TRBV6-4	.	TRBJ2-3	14	CASSPLGEGDTQYF	TGTGCCAGCAGCCCTCTCGGGGAAGGAGATACGCAGTATTTT
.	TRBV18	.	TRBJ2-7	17	CASSPVRQGPLSYEQYF	TGTGCCAGCTCACCAGTCCGGCAGGGCCCCCTCTCCTACGAGCAGTACTTC
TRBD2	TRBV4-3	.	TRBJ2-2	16	CASSQAAGGNTGELFF	TGCGCCAGCAGCCAGGCTGCGGGGGGAAACACCGGGGAGCTGTTTTTT
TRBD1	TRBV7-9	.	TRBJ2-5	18	CASSLPIGQAGGRETQYF	TGTGCCAGCAGCCTCCCCATCGGACAGGCAGGGGGTCGAGAGACCCAGTACTTC
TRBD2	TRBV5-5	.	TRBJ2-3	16	CASSLRLAGVTDTQYF	TGTGCCAGCAGCTTGCGTCTAGCGGGGGTCACAGATACGCAGTATTTT
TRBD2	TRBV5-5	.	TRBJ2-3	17	CASSLVTSGGAADTQYF	TGTGCCAGCAGCTTGGTGACTAGCGGGGGGGCGGCAGATACGCAGTATTTT